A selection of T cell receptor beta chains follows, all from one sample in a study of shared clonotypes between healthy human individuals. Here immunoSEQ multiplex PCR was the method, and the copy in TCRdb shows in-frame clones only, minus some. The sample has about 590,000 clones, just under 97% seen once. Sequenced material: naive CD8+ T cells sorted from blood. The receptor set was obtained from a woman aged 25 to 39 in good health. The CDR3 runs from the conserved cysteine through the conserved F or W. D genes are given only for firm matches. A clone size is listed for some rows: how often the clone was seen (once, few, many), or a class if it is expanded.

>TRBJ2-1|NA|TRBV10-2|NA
CASTGTEVHYNEQFF
TGCGCCAGCACGGGTACGGAGGTCCACTACAATGAGCAGTTCTTC
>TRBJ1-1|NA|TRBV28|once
CASTYTTNTEAFF
TGTGCCAGCACTTACACAACGAACACTGAAGCTTTCTTT
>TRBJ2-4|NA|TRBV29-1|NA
CSVEGAKNIQYF
TGCAGCGTTGAGGGGGCCAAAAACATTCAGTACTTC
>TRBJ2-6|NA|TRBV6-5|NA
CASSGSGRWANVLTF
TGTGCCAGCAGTGGATCGGGACGGTGGGCCAACGTCCTGACTTTC
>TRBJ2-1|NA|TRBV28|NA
CASRRQSEGYNEQFF
TGTGCCAGCAGGAGACAGTCCGAGGGGTACAATGAGCAGTTCTTC
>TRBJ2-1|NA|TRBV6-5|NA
CASSFADEQFF
TGTGCCAGCAGTTTTGCCGATGAGCAGTTCTTC
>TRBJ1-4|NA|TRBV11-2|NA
CASSLGLTGEKLFF
TGTGCCAGCAGCTTAGGTTTGACAGGCGAAAAACTGTTTTTT
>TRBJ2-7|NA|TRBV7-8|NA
CASTEGGALAEQYF
TGTGCCAGCACCGAAGGGGGGGCCCTGGCCGAGCAGTACTTC
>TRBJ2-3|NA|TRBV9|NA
CASSAASVSSTDTQYF
TGTGCCAGCAGCGCCGCTAGCGTTTCTAGCACAGATACGCAGTATTTT
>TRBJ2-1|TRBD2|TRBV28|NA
CASSRAMGGGSYNEQFF
TGTGCCAGCAGTCGCGCTATGGGCGGGGGCTCCTACAATGAGCAGTTCTTC
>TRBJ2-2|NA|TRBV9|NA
CASSGFSVNTGELFF
TGTGCCAGCAGCGGATTTTCGGTAAACACCGGGGAGCTGTTTTTT
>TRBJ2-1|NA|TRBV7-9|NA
CASSPTGHEQFF
TGTGCCAGCAGCCCTACAGGGCATGAGCAGTTCTTC
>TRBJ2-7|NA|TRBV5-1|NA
CASSSARDYSYEQYF
TGCGCCAGCAGCTCGGCGAGGGATTACTCCTACGAGCAGTACTTC
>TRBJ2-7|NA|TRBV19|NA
CASSMLVGGNSYEQYF
TGTGCCAGTAGTATGCTGGTCGGGGGCAACTCCTACGAGCAGTACTTC
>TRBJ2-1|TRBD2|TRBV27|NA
CASNEREANNEQFF
TGTGCCAGTAATGAGCGGGAGGCAAACAATGAGCAGTTCTTC
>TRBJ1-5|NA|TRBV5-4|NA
CASRLGGSNQPQHF
TGTGCCAGCAGATTGGGGGGTAGCAATCAGCCCCAGCATTTT
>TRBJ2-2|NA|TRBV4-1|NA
CASSFSQVGRRDTGELFF
TGCGCCAGCAGCTTCTCCCAGGTGGGGCGCCGGGACACCGGGGAGCTGTTTTTT
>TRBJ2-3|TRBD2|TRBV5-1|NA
CASSLTSGSSTDTQYF
TGCGCCAGCAGCTTGACTAGCGGGTCTAGCACAGATACGCAGTATTTT
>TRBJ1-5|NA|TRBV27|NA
CASANRDNNQPQHF
TGTGCCAGCGCCAATCGGGACAACAATCAGCCCCAGCATTTT
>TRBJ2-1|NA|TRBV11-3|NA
CASSPQGRSSYNEQFF
TGTGCCAGCAGCCCCCAGGGTAGGAGCTCCTACAATGAGCAGTTCTTC
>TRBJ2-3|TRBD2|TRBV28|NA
CASSATSGITDTQYF
TGTGCCAGCAGTGCGACTAGCGGGATCACAGATACGCAGTATTTT
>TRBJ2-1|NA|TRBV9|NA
CASSVGVGSGNEQFF
TGTGCCAGCAGCGTAGGTGTCGGGAGTGGGAATGAGCAGTTCTTC
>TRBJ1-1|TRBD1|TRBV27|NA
CASSLRTGVEAFF
TGTGCCAGCAGTTTACGAACAGGGGTTGAAGCTTTCTTT
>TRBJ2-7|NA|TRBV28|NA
CASSSTVGYEQYF
TGTGCCAGCAGTTCTACCGTGGGATACGAGCAGTACTTC
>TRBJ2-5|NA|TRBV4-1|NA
CASSPGFGETQYF
TGCGCCAGCAGCCCCGGATTCGGAGAGACCCAGTACTTC
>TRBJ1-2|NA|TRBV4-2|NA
CASSQADVRYGYTF
TGTGCCAGCAGCCAAGCCGACGTCCGCTATGGCTACACCTTC
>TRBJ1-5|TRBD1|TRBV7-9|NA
CASSPQGARNQPQHF
TGTGCCAGCAGCCCCCAGGGGGCGCGGAATCAGCCCCAGCATTTT
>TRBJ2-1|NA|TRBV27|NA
CASSLSQGSEQFF
TGTGCCAGCAGTTTATCCCAGGGTAGTGAGCAGTTCTTC